One and the same sample provided the 10 T cell receptor beta chains below, sequenced in a study of OX40 agonist ivuxolimab in advanced cancers. The library relied on the immunoSEQ multiplex PCR assay. Not all clones reach the TCRdb copy of this immuneACCESS table, which keeps in-frame sequences only. Checked studies attribute under half of the gap to unresolved V genes and leave the rest unexplained. Across this sample there are tens of thousands of clones, with about 85% seen only once. The leading ten clones occupy 0.67% of the sample. Sequenced here: CD4+ or CD8+ T cells sorted from blood, sampled in a trial of the OX40 agonist ivuxolimab. These receptors originate from an adult with an advanced solid tumor such as melanoma, head and neck, liver or kidney cancer.

The chain links TRBV6-5 to TRBJ1-2; 8 positions match TRBD1. The CDR3 extends over 15 amino acids. V was pared by 7 bases and J by 9 bases, with 16 bases of the junction left unmatched. Germline values: CDR1 MNHEY, CDR2 SVGAGI. CDR3 sequence (DNA): TGTGCCAGCACCGATACCGGGACAGGCGACCGTCGCTACACCTTC. This codes for CASTDTGTGDRRYTF.

The chain links TRBV19 to TRBJ2-5, with D possibly TRBD2 on 5 matching bases. This CDR3 is 11 amino acids long. The ends were cut back, 8 bases at V and 2 bases at J, with 6 bases in the middle. The germline gives CDR1 LNHDA, CDR2 SQIVND (reference sequence). The CDR3 nucleotides are TGTGCCAGTCGGGGACAAGAGACCCAGTACTTC. The encoded protein is CASRGQETQYF.

V usage is TRBV7-9 and J usage is TRBJ1-4; 7 positions agree with TRBD1. The germline gives CDR1 SEHNR, CDR2 FQNEAQ (reference sequence). V dropped 2 bases and J dropped 8; count of bases not matched to a gene: 5. The CDR3 runs 14 residues. The CDR3 region is CASSLRQGLEKLFF. CDR3 DNA sequence: TGTGCCAGCAGCTTAAGACAGGGTCTGGAAAAACTGTTTTTT. The complete variable domain, with remaining parts taken from reference TRBV7-9 and TRBJ1-4, reads DTGVSQNPRHKITKRGQNVTFRCDPISEHNRLYWYRQTLGQGPEFLTYFQNEAQLEKSRLLSDRFSAERPKGSFSTLEIQRTEQGDSAMYLCASSLRQGLEKLFFGSGTQLSVL.

V gene TRBV28 combines with J gene TRBJ2-5; D not resolved. CDR1 and CDR2 (germline): MDHEN, SYDVKM. The CDR3 runs 14 residues. V lost 6 bases, J lost 2 bases, and 13 bases lay in between. The CDR3 DNA reads as TGTGCCAGCAGCCGACTCGACAAACAAGAGACCCAGTACTTC. Amino acids: CASSRLDKQETQYF.

The chain carries TRBV6-1 and TRBJ2-3; D is unclear. The CDR3 extends over 12 amino acids. V lost 4 bases and J lost 4, with 6 bases in between. Germline V gene data show CDR1 as MNHNS and CDR2 as SASEGT. CDR3 region: CASSVEPDTQYF. Here the CDR3 DNA reads TGTGCCAGCAGTGTTGAGCCAGATACGCAGTATTTT.

The V and J genes are TRBV6-1 and TRBJ2-1; no firm D call. The CDR3 is 13 amino acids. V was pared by 3 bases and J by 9 bases, with 12 bases between. Per the germline V gene, CDR1 is MNHNS and CDR2 is SASEGT. CDR3 sequence (DNA): TGTGCCAGCAGTGACCTGTTTTTTGTTGAGCAGTTCTTC. This encodes CASSDLFFVEQFF.

The gene calls are TRBV2 and TRBJ1-2, with 10 nucleotides matching TRBD1. From germline, CDR1 is SNHLY and CDR2 FYNNEI. After removal of 6 bases from V and 7 bases from J, the junction contained 5 bases not matched to a gene. The CDR3 runs to 13 residues. CDR3 loop: CASRGRTGGGYTF. In DNA form, the CDR3 reads TGTGCCAGCAGGGGCCGGACAGGGGGTGGCTACACCTTC.

This clone has only one observation. V gene TRBV5-4 combines with J gene TRBJ2-7; D might be TRBD2 (5 bases). CDR3 length: 13 amino acids. Germline V gene data show CDR1 as SGHNT and CDR2 as YYREEE (reference sequence). The V gene lost 3 bases and the J gene lost 4 bases, with 11 bases spanning the gap. The CDR3 DNA follows: TGTGCCAGCAGCTCGCGGACGGGATACGAGCAGTACTTC. As protein: CASSSRTGYEQYF. Full variable domain (outside the CDR3, taken from reference TRBV5-4 and TRBJ2-7): ETGVTQSPTHLIKTRGQQVTLRCSSQSGHNTVSWYQQALGQGPQFIFQYYREEENGRGNFPPRFSGLQFPNYSSELNVNALELDDSALYLCASSSRTGYEQYFGPGTRLTVT.

The chain links TRBV5-1 to TRBJ2-4, with D perhaps matching TRBD2 (6 bases). V was shortened by 1 base and J by 9 bases, with 14 bases between the two germline ends. CDR1 is SGHRS and CDR2 is YFSETQ in the germline V gene. This CDR3 region has 14 residues. The CDR3 region is CASSLSGPGSIQYF. DNA of the CDR3: TGCGCCAGCAGCTTGTCAGGGCCCGGGAGCATTCAGTACTTC.

With regard to this clone: The same CDR3 can be traced to other DNA sequences in this sample. The gene calls are TRBV19 and TRBJ2-5; tentatively, D is TRBD1 or TRBD2 (6 bases each). Trimming removed 6 bases at V and 4 bases at J, with 12 bases between. The CDR3 loop spans 13 amino acids. Germline CDR1 and CDR2: LNHDA and SQIVND (reference sequence). Here the CDR3 DNA reads TGTGCCAGTAGCCCACAGGGAGGAGAGACCCAGTACTTC. Amino acids: CASSPQGGETQYF.